Below are 23 T cell receptor beta chains sequenced from a single sample in a study of T-cell memory formation after mild COVID-19. TCRdb used MiXCR to reprocess the 5' RACE reads, holding one entry per CDR3 protein. The table shows about 200,000 distinct CDR3 sequences, with just over 9.5% occurring only once. Sample: PBMCs or a T cell subset sorted from them (not recorded which). The receptors derive from a man younger than 35 who had mild COVID-19 (a few samples of this study predate the infection). Cell type and time point are not known.

This clonotype was recorded at least ten times. V and J are TRBV5-1 and TRBJ1-5, with D perhaps TRBD1 (5 bases). The CDR3 covers 14 residues. The V and J ends lost 0 bases and 5 bases respectively, with 9 bases between them. Germline assignment: CDR1 SGHRS and CDR2 YFSETQ. This chain's CDR3 is CASSLGDGYQPQHF. DNA of the CDR3: TGCGCCAGCAGCTTGGGGGACGGTTATCAGCCCCAGCATTTT.

The genes are TRBV20-1 and TRBJ2-3, with unresolved D. Deletions cut 6 bases from V and 4 bases from J, with 17 bases between. This CDR3 is 14 amino acids long. The germline V gene has CDR1 DFQATT and CDR2 SNEGSKA (reference sequence). The DNA of the CDR3 is TGCAGTGCCACCCGTGGACGGCTATCAGATACGCAGTATTTT. Its protein is CSATRGRLSDTQYF.

The genes are TRBV20-1 and TRBJ2-5, with D hard to call. This CDR3 has 12 amino acids. Germline V gene data show CDR1 as DFQATT and CDR2 as SNEGSKA (reference sequence). Trimming cost V 4 bases and J 5 bases, with 11 bases left between them. The CDR3: CSATRPGETQYF. The CDR3 DNA sequence: TGCAGTGCTACTAGGCCTGGTGAGACCCAGTACTTC.

This clonotype was seen repeatedly, ten times or more. The chain links TRBV7-2 to TRBJ2-7; a possible D gene is TRBD2 (5 bases). The germline V gene has CDR1 SGHTA and CDR2 FQGNSA. The CDR3 loop spans 15 amino acids. The germline V and J ends were trimmed by 5 bases and 0 bases, with 14 bases remaining between them. Here the CDR3 reads CASSPRLASSYEQYF. In DNA form, the CDR3 reads TGTGCCAGCAGCCCCCGGTTAGCGAGCTCCTACGAGCAGTACTTC.

This clonotype was seen at least ten times. The J gene is TRBJ2-3, the V gene TRBV5-5; D unresolved. The germline V and J ends were trimmed by 0 bases and 5 bases, with 13 bases remaining between them. Germline V gives CDR1 SGHKS, CDR2 YYEKEE (reference sequence). The CDR3 runs to 15 residues. The CDR3 DNA follows: TGTGCCAGCAGCTTGGTCCCTAGTCTTGGAGATACGCAGTATTTT. Translation gives CASSLVPSLGDTQYF.

V is TRBV2 and J is TRBJ2-5; 9 bases align to TRBD1. CDR1 and CDR2 from the germline V gene are SNHLY and FYNNEI. V gave up 5 bases and J gave up 4 bases; unmatched junction bases: 8. The CDR3 is 15 amino acids. The CDR3 protein is CASSLDRGSPETQYF. CDR3 nucleotides: TGTGCCAGCAGTTTGGACAGGGGTTCCCCAGAGACCCAGTACTTC.

This rearrangement joins TRBV11-3 to TRBJ2-3, with 7 bases aligning to TRBD1. V trimming: 3 bases; J trimming: 2 bases; junction bases outside the gene matches: 5. Germline CDR1 SGHNT, CDR2 YENEEA. The CDR3 is 15 amino acids. CDR3: CASSLGQTYTDTQYF. The CDR3 region has the DNA TGTGCCAGCAGCTTGGGACAGACCTACACAGATACGCAGTATTTT.

The gene calls are TRBV5-1 and TRBJ2-3; TRBD2 is a possible D gene (6 bases). CDR1 SGHRS and CDR2 YFSETQ come from the germline V gene. The CDR3 loop spans 15 amino acids. The V end lost 3 bases, the J end lost 0 bases, and 11 bases lay between the germline ends. The CDR3, as DNA: TGCGCCAGCAGCTATCGCGGGGTGAGCACAGATACGCAGTATTTT. Protein: CASSYRGVSTDTQYF.

The gene calls are TRBV7-9 and TRBJ1-2; D unresolved. The length of the CDR3 is 13 residues. CDR1 is SEHNR, CDR2 FQNEAQ, per germline (reference sequence). V was trimmed by 5 bases and J by 6 bases, leaving 13 bases between them. The CDR3 loop is CASSLTLDDGYTF. The CDR3 region has the DNA TGTGCCAGCAGCCTCACGCTGGACGATGGCTACACCTTC.

This clonotype was recorded many times. V gene TRBV10-3 combines with J gene TRBJ2-5; unclear D gene. The CDR3 has 13 amino acids. CDR1 and CDR2 (germline): ENHRY, SYGVKD. V lost 10 bases, J lost 0 bases, and 12 bases lay in between. CDR3 region: CATGRAYQETQYF. CDR3 coding DNA: TGTGCCACTGGACGGGCGTACCAAGAGACCCAGTACTTC.

The rearrangement links TRBV11-3 to TRBJ2-1; a possible D gene is TRBD2 (7 bases). From germline, CDR1 is SGHNT and CDR2 YENEEA. CDR3 length: 15 amino acids. V lost 4 bases and J lost 4, with 14 bases in between. The CDR3 bases are TGTGCCAGCAGCTCGGGGGGCGGCCCTTACAATGAGCAGTTCTTC. Its protein product is CASSSGGGPYNEQFF.

The rearrangement links TRBV6-1 to TRBJ2-3, with TRBD2 identical over 9 bases. The V gene's germline CDR1 is MNHNS and CDR2 SASEGT. The ends lost 5 bases at V and 5 bases at J; junction bases unmatched: 8. The CDR3 extends over 15 amino acids. CDR3: CASSLLAGRGDTQYF. Written as DNA, the CDR3 is TGTGCCAGCAGTCTTCTAGCGGGGCGAGGAGATACGCAGTATTTT.

The rearrangement joins TRBV27 to TRBJ2-3, with D perhaps matching TRBD1 or TRBD2 (5 bases each). The V and J ends lost 6 bases and 2 bases respectively, with 12 bases between them. The CDR3 loop spans 14 amino acids. Germline V gene sequence: CDR1 MNHEY, CDR2 SMNVEV (reference sequence). DNA of the CDR3: TGTGCCAGCAGACGGGACGGATACACAGATACGCAGTATTTT. Translating gives CASRRDGYTDTQYF.

This clonotype was seen only a few times. The DNA of the CDR3 is TGCGCCAGCAGCCAAGGCGCTAGCTCGGCCTACGAGCAGTACTTC. It encodes CASSQGASSAYEQYF. V and J are TRBV4-1 and TRBJ2-7; possibly TRBD2 for D (5 bases). V was pared by 1 base and J by 2 bases, with 12 bases between. CDR3 length equals 15 residues. The germline V gene has CDR1 MGHRA and CDR2 YSYEKL.

This clonotype has more than one count but fewer than ten. CDR3 DNA: TGCGCCAGCAGCCGCCCGTGGGACAGGGAAAGGTATGGCTACACCTTC. The encoded protein is CASSRPWDRERYGYTF. V gene TRBV4-1 combines with J gene TRBJ1-2; 9 bases line up with TRBD1. The V segment lost 4 bases and the J segment 5 bases; nucleotides outside the gene matches: 11. Germline-derived CDR1 and CDR2 are MGHRA and YSYEKL. The CDR3 is made up of 16 amino acids.

This clonotype was detected a few times. The genes are TRBV29-1 and TRBJ2-1; 9 bases agree with TRBD1. The CDR3 totals 14 residues. Germline V CDR1 and CDR2: SQVTM, ANQGSEA. V lost 2 bases and J lost 7; bases outside the gene matches: 6. The CDR3 DNA reads TGCAGCGTTGAAAGGACAGGGGAGGTAAATGAGCAGTTCTTC. Its protein is CSVERTGEVNEQFF.

The V and J genes are TRBV20-1 and TRBJ1-4, with D possibly being TRBD1 (5 bases). Germline V CDR1 and CDR2: DFQATT, SNEGSKA (reference sequence). CDR3 length: 16 amino acids. Deletions cut 1 base from V and 2 bases from J, with 14 bases between. CDR3 DNA sequence: TGCAGTGCTAGAGGTCGGACACAAGGGACTAATGAAAAACTGTTTTTT. Protein sequence: CSARGRTQGTNEKLFF.

CDR3 coding DNA: TGCAGCGTCAAGTTAAAACTCACAGATACGCAGTATTTT. Encoded protein: CSVKLKLTDTQYF. This chain connects TRBV29-1 to TRBJ2-3; D unclear. Germline V gene data show CDR1 as SQVTM and CDR2 as ANQGSEA. Deletions cut 6 bases from V and 2 bases from J, with 12 bases between. The CDR3 length is 13 residues.

This clonotype came up many times. The chain is built from TRBV7-3 and TRBJ2-5; D gene unclear. Trimming shortened V by 5 bases and J by 4 bases, and 17 bases separated the two germline ends. CDR3 size: 15 residues. Germline CDR1 and CDR2: SGHTA and FQGTGA. CDR3 protein: CASSLGPGVGETQYF. CDR3 coding DNA: TGTGCCAGCAGCCTAGGCCCGGGCGTTGGAGAGACCCAGTACTTC.

This clonotype has a count of ten or more. The rearrangement links TRBV10-3 to TRBJ2-6; maybe TRBD2 (7 bases). This CDR3 is built from 16 residues. Germline V gene lookup returns CDR1 ENHRY and CDR2 SYGVKD. The CDR3 coding sequence is TGTGCTGCGTTCGGGGGGCAAGCTTCTGGGGCCAACGTCCTGACTTTC. Its protein is CAAFGGQASGANVLTF.

This clonotype was seen ten or more times. The chain joins TRBV4-1 to TRBJ2-3, with 12 bases matching TRBD1. V lost 4 bases and J lost 10; bases outside the gene matches: 12. CDR3 length equals 16 residues. Germline CDR1 and CDR2: MGHRA and YSYEKL. The CDR3 nucleotides read TGCGCCAGCAGCCTCGGGACAGGGGGCCTGTTCTCTCCGCAGTATTTT. It translates to CASSLGTGGLFSPQYF.

This clonotype was counted at least ten times. The gene calls are TRBV29-1 and TRBJ1-1; D uncertain. CDR1 SQVTM and CDR2 ANQGSEA come from the germline V gene. V was trimmed by 2 bases and J by 1 base, leaving 8 bases between them. This CDR3 contains 13 residues. The CDR3 sequence is CSVEKPENTEAFF. CDR3 nucleotide sequence: TGCAGCGTTGAAAAACCGGAGAACACTGAAGCTTTCTTT.

This clonotype was detected ten times or more. V is TRBV7-6 and J is TRBJ1-2, with D perhaps TRBD1 (5 bases). Per germline, CDR1 SGHVS and CDR2 FNYEAQ. Trimming shortened V by 3 bases and J by 8 bases, and 13 bases separated the two germline ends. The CDR3 sequence is 13 residues long. The CDR3 DNA follows: TGTGCCAGCAGCTTGGGACGTACCTACGGCTACACCTTC. It yields the protein CASSLGRTYGYTF.